Below are 22 T cell receptor beta chains sequenced from a single sample in a study of human T cells and chemical hapten exposure. TCRdb used MiXCR to reprocess the RACE reads, holding one entry per CDR3 protein. The repertoire consists of tens of thousands of distinct CDR3 sequences, with roughly 10% occurring once and the leading ten covering 2% to 2.5%. Time point here: patch test 2, 6 weeks after DPC sensitization. Treatment meaning: therapeutic diphenylcyclopropenone sensitization with weekly scalp DPC. The sample in question was whole blood, obtained in connection with sensitization to the hapten diphenylcyclopropenone (DPC). These TCRs come from a woman younger than 45 with alopecia areata. Some clones in this sample may be carry-over from other donors' samples.

This clonotype was detected many times. V is TRBV12-3 or TRBV12-4 and J is TRBJ1-3; the D is unclear. The CDR3 extends over 15 amino acids. The germline V and J ends were trimmed by 3 bases and 3 bases, with 12 bases remaining between them. The DNA for the CDR3 is TGTGCCAGCAGTTTCTCGGGTTCGGGTGGAAACACCATATATTTT. Translating it yields CASSFSGSGGNTIYF.

This clonotype showed up many times. The V and J genes are TRBV29-1 and TRBJ2-5; tentatively, D is TRBD2 (5 bases). Germline V CDR1 and CDR2: SQVTM, ANQGSEA. The CDR3 has 13 residues. V lost 5 bases and J lost 4, with 14 bases in between. Here the CDR3 reads CSVRIGRGETQYF. In DNA, the CDR3 is TGCAGCGTTCGAATAGGGAGAGGAGAGACCCAGTACTTC. Full variable domain (outside the CDR3, taken from reference TRBV29-1 and TRBJ2-5): SAVISQKPSRDICQRGTSLTIQCQVDSQVTMMFWYRQQPGQSLTLIATANQGSEATYESGFVIDKFPISRPNLTFSTLTVSNMSPEDSSIYLCSVRIGRGETQYFGPGTRLLVL.

This clonotype occurred many times. The rearrangement links TRBV6-5 to TRBJ2-2, with TRBD1 identical over 8 bases. With 6 bases clipped from V and 4 bases from J, the junction kept 7 bases outside the gene matches. The CDR3 covers 15 residues. Germline V lookup: CDR1 MNHEY, CDR2 SVGAGI. Written as DNA, the CDR3 is TGTGCCAGCAGCCTCCGGACAGGGACCACCGGGGAGCTGTTTTTT. It yields the protein CASSLRTGTTGELFF.

The table lists this clonotype with a few counts. V and J are TRBV7-2 and TRBJ1-5, with TRBD1 matching 7 bases. This CDR3 contains 15 residues. Germline CDR1 reads SGHTA; CDR2 reads FQGNSA. V was pared by 5 bases and J by 3 bases, with 7 bases of the junction left unmatched. The CDR3 reads CASSRQGRINQPQHF. CDR3 sequence (DNA): TGTGCCAGCAGCAGACAGGGTCGTATCAATCAGCCCCAGCATTTT.

This clonotype was counted a few times. The CDR3 DNA follows: TGTGCCAGCAGCACCAGGACTCAAAAACTGTTTTTT. Its protein is CASSTRTQKLFF. The V call is TRBV7-2, the J call TRBJ1-4; D unresolved. This CDR3 has 12 amino acids. Germline V gene lookup returns CDR1 SGHTA and CDR2 FQGNSA. Trimming cost V 5 bases and J 9 bases, with 10 bases left between them.

The J gene is TRBJ2-1, the V gene TRBV20-1; tentative D call: TRBD1 (6 bases). The length of the CDR3 is 14 residues. The germline V gene encodes CDR1 DFQATT and CDR2 SNEGSKA (reference sequence). The V and J ends lost 0 bases and 3 bases respectively, with 9 bases between them. In DNA, the CDR3 is TGCAGTGCTAGAGAAAGCAGGGGCTACAATGAGCAGTTCTTC. It specifies CSARESRGYNEQFF.

This clonotype was counted many times. The chain combines TRBV5-5 with TRBJ1-6; TRBD1 agrees at 7 bases. This CDR3 contains 13 residues. The germline V gene encodes CDR1 SGHKS and CDR2 YYEKEE (reference sequence). V lost 2 bases, J lost 8 bases, and 1 base stayed unmatched. CDR3 amino acids: CASSFGQDSPLHF. CDR3 nucleotides: TGTGCCAGCAGCTTTGGACAGGATTCACCCCTCCACTTT. Full variable domain (missing parts from reference TRBV5-5 and TRBJ1-6): DAGVTQSPTHLIKTRGQQVTLRCSPISGHKSVSWYQQVLGQGPQFIFQYYEKEERGRGNFPDRFSARQFPNYSSELNVNALLLGDSALYLCASSFGQDSPLHFGNGTRLTVT.

This clonotype was observed many times. The chain combines TRBV2 with TRBJ2-2, with D possibly being TRBD1 (6 bases). The CDR3 is made up of 13 amino acids. Germline CDR1 SNHLY, CDR2 FYNNEI. The V end was cut by 6 bases, the J end by 4 bases, with 9 bases between. CDR3 sequence reads: CASRPDSTGELFF. CDR3 coding DNA: TGTGCCAGCAGGCCGGACAGCACCGGGGAGCTGTTTTTT.

V and J are TRBV28 and TRBJ1-4; D gene uncertain. The CDR3 spans 14 residues. CDR1 and CDR2 (germline): MDHEN, SYDVKM. V was pared by 3 bases and J by 7 bases, with 12 bases between. The CDR3 region is CASSFGEDSEKLFF. The DNA of the CDR3 is TGTGCCAGCAGTTTTGGGGAGGATAGTGAAAAACTGTTTTTT.

This clonotype was observed many times. CDR3 loop: CASSVSPETGGEQYF. DNA for the CDR3: TGTGCCAGCAGCGTCTCCCCAGAGACAGGGGGTGAGCAGTACTTC. The V call is TRBV9, the J call TRBJ2-7; TRBD1 aligns across 9 bases. The CDR3 has 15 residues. Germline V gene data show CDR1 as SGDLS and CDR2 as YYNGEE. V lost 2 bases to trimming and J lost 7 bases; unmatched junction nucleotides: 10.

This clonotype was found many times. This rearrangement joins TRBV6-1 to TRBJ2-7; tentatively, D is TRBD2 (6 bases). The CDR3 totals 15 residues. The germline V and J ends were trimmed by 4 bases and 2 bases, with 15 bases remaining between them. Germline values: CDR1 MNHNS, CDR2 SASEGT. The CDR3 DNA reads TGTGCCAGCAGTGCGTCGGGAGTGATCCCCTACGAGCAGTACTTC. Protein: CASSASGVIPYEQYF.

This clonotype has more than one count but fewer than ten. The CDR3 protein is CSVVGGPTYEQYF. The CDR3 nucleotides read TGCAGCGTTGTCGGGGGACCCACCTACGAGCAGTACTTC. The genes are TRBV29-1 and TRBJ2-7, with D possibly being TRBD2 (6 bases). The germline gives CDR1 SQVTM, CDR2 ANQGSEA. The CDR3 sequence is 13 residues long. Trimming left V 4 bases short and J 2 bases short, with 12 bases between.

This clonotype appeared a few times. The rearrangement links TRBV21-1 to TRBJ1-4; the DNA was not compared with TRBD1, the D call given in the table. TRBV21-1 is classified as a pseudogene. The CDR3 spans 17 residues. The CDR3 here is CASSTLADRGLLGKLFF. CDR3 nucleotides: TGTGCCAGCAGCACCCTCGCGGACAGGGGGCTTCTTGGAAAACTGTTTTTT.

This clonotype was seen repeatedly, ten times or more. The V gene is TRBV11-2, the J gene TRBJ1-1; 9 nucleotides match TRBD1. The V and J ends lost 3 bases and 5 bases, in that order; junction bases with no gene match: 1. Per germline, CDR1 SGHAT and CDR2 FQNNGV. The CDR3 contains 13 residues. CDR3 sequence (DNA): TGTGCCAGCAGCTTTGACAGGGGGACTGAAGCTTTCTTT. Its protein product is CASSFDRGTEAFF. Combining the CDR3 with reference TRBV11-2 and TRBJ1-1 gives the whole variable domain EAGVAQSPRYKIIEKRQSVAFWCNPISGHATLYWYQQILGQGPKLLIQFQNNGVVDDSQLPKDRFSAERLKGVDSTLKIQPAKLEDSAVYLCASSFDRGTEAFFGQGTRLTVV.

This clonotype was detected ten times or more. The rearrangement links TRBV7-3 to TRBJ1-1; 8 nucleotides line up with TRBD1. From germline, CDR1 is SGHTA and CDR2 FQGTGA. Trimming removed 5 bases from V and 0 bases from J; junction bases left unmatched: 5. The CDR3 contains 15 residues. The CDR3 DNA is TGTGCCAGCAGCCCCCAGGGGGCGATGAACACTGAAGCTTTCTTT. This sequence encodes CASSPQGAMNTEAFF.

The chain carries TRBV28 and TRBJ2-7; tentative D call: TRBD1 (6 bases). The CDR3 is 15 amino acids. Looked up from germline, CDR1 is MDHEN and CDR2 is SYDVKM. V was shortened by 6 bases and J by 2 bases, with 17 bases between the two germline ends. The CDR3 reads CASRGSGTPAYEQYF. CDR3 in DNA: TGTGCCAGCAGAGGATCCGGGACACCTGCCTACGAGCAGTACTTC.

This clonotype has ten or more counts. V is TRBV2 and J is TRBJ1-5; tentatively, D is TRBD1 (5 bases). Germline V gene sequence: CDR1 SNHLY, CDR2 FYNNEI. V was trimmed by 2 bases and J by 0 bases, leaving 11 bases between them. The CDR3 spans 16 residues. CDR3 residues: CASSEMTAFSNQPQHF. DNA for the CDR3: TGTGCCAGCAGTGAAATGACAGCCTTTAGCAATCAGCCCCAGCATTTT. The complete variable domain, with remaining parts taken from reference TRBV2 and TRBJ1-5, reads EPEVTQTPSHQVTQMGQEVILRCVPISNHLYFYWYRQILGQKVEFLVSFYNNEISEKSEIFDDQFSVERPDGSNFTLKIRSTKLEDSAMYFCASSEMTAFSNQPQHFGDGTRLSIL.

This clonotype was seen ten or more times. The genes are TRBV7-9 and TRBJ1-2; TRBD1 is a possible D gene (6 bases). The CDR3 totals 12 residues. Germline lookup yields CDR1 SEHNR and CDR2 FQNEAQ (reference sequence). V was pared by 7 bases and J by 6 bases, with 12 bases between. The CDR3 here is CASKITGHGYTF. CDR3 DNA sequence: TGTGCCAGCAAGATTACAGGGCATGGCTACACCTTC.

Many counts were recorded for this clonotype. J is TRBJ1-5 and V is TRBV30, with TRBD1 as a possible D gene (6 bases). The CDR3 totals 15 residues. CDR1 GTSNPN and CDR2 SVGIG come from the germline V gene (reference sequence). Trimming removed 3 bases at V and 4 bases at J, with 16 bases between. The CDR3 spells CAWRARGAWNQPQHF. In DNA form, the CDR3 reads TGTGCCTGGAGGGCAAGGGGGGCTTGGAATCAGCCCCAGCATTTT.

The chain recombines TRBV20-1 with TRBJ1-1; D might be TRBD1 (5 bases). Germline V gene sequence: CDR1 DFQATT, CDR2 SNEGSKA (reference sequence). The CDR3 is 13 residues long. Trimming pared 6 bases from V and 4 bases from J, leaving 15 bases between. The CDR3 DNA is TGCAGTGCCCCAGCGCAGGGAGTCACTGAAGCTTTCTTT. Residues: CSAPAQGVTEAFF.

This clonotype turned up a few times. As DNA, the CDR3 is TGTGCCAGCAGCCAAGTGTCTAGCGGGAGGGGAAATGAGCAGTTCTTC. Translating it yields CASSQVSSGRGNEQFF. The chain links TRBV4-2 to TRBJ2-1, with 12 bases aligning to TRBD2. Germline values: CDR1 LGHNA, CDR2 YNFKEQ. CDR3 length: 16 residues. V lost 1 base, J lost 7 bases, and 5 bases stayed unmatched.

The V call is TRBV28, the J call TRBJ2-7; 10 nucleotides line up with TRBD1. This CDR3 spans 15 amino acids. Germline-derived CDR1 and CDR2 are MDHEN and SYDVKM. Trimming at V came to 5 bases and at J to 0 bases, leaving 4 bases not matched to a gene. CDR3 nucleotides: TGTGCCAGCAGTCCGGGACAGGGGACCTCCTACGAGCAGTACTTC. Amino acid sequence: CASSPGQGTSYEQYF.